The table lists the clone carrying this T cell receptor (beta chain) with a few counts. The antigen is not known. These data are taken from a study of T-cell reconstitution after alpha-beta-depleted transplantation in children. Study outcomes and limitations: By about two months after transplant, alpha-beta T cells reportedly arose from several hundred graft clones that had expanded. Surviving recipient T cells and intrathymic progenitors accounted for some patients' high TCRbeta diversity at day 60. Diversity and T-cell counts at one year after transplant derived mostly from new T cells.

Using unique molecular identifiers, the investigators prepared the TCRbeta library. TCRdb re-called the PCR reads through MiXCR, storing one row per CDR3 protein. This sample has fewer than 150,000 distinct CDR3 sequences, with around 9.8% found just once. Germline CDR1 is SQVTM and CDR2 is ANQGSEA. The length of the CDR3 is 14 residues. V lost 2 bases and J 6 bases, leaving 14 bases between the germline ends. This clonotype was sampled from a girl under three years old who had a stem cell transplant for combined immunodeficiency, so the T cells may come from the graft donor. The V gene is TRBV29-1, the J gene TRBJ2-4; possibly TRBD1 for D (6 bases). This sample comprised PBMCs, mostly from graft donor cells, obtained 180 days after TCRalphabeta/CD19-depleted stem cell transplant. CDR3 sequence (DNA): TGCAGCGTTGAAAGGACAGCCGGTGGAAACATTCAGTACTTC. Amino acid sequence: CSVERTAGGNIQYF. Variable domain in full (rest from reference TRBV29-1 and TRBJ2-4): SAVISQKPSRDICQRGTSLTIQCQVDSQVTMMFWYRQQPGQSLTLIATANQGSEATYESGFVIDKFPISRPNLTFSTLTVSNMSPEDSSIYLCSVERTAGGNIQYFGAGTRLSVL.